This T cell receptor (beta chain) was identified during a study of cytomegalovirus exposure and HLA in healthy donors. Study observations and caveats: Most of the TCR beta V segments (in an earlier analysis) were productive either about 87% or about 30% of the time. Using a false discovery rate of 0.05, a later analysis showed that approximately 17,000 TCR beta sequences were associated with HLA alleles.

To note about this clone: Its antigen is not identified.

PCR amplification relied on 60 Vbeta primers (plus 13 Jbeta primers). Repertoires were generated with immunoSEQ multiplex PCR, while TCRdb's copy carries only in-frame clones and drops some. The sample holds around 120,000 clones, roughly 80% seen once. The ends were cut back, 3 bases at V and 1 base at J, with 9 bases in the middle. The CDR3 runs 15 residues. Germline CDR1 and CDR2: KGHSH and LQKENI. The specimen sequenced was PBMCs. The chain uses TRBV18 and TRBJ2-2; weak D call: TRBD1 (6 bases). The sequence was collected from a female donor in good health and CMV-seropositive. The CDR3 DNA reads as TGTGCCAGCTCACCGAAGACAGGGAACACCGGGGAGCTGTTTTTT. This gives the protein CASSPKTGNTGELFF.